This T cell receptor beta chain was sequenced for a study of blood T cell repertoires in COVID-19. Overall study: Sources were T cells, B-cell-depleted T cells, or PBMCs; the material itself was cDNA or gDNA.

Germline lookup yields CDR1 SGHNT and CDR2 YENEEA. This CDR3 contains 13 residues. Between the trimmed V and J ends, which lost 6 bases and 2 bases, there was a span of 8 bases. Authors' analysis steps: Amplifying reference gene primers gave estimates of nucleated cell counts. The table came from immunoSEQ multiplex PCR; TCRdb's copy has only in-frame clones and leaves some out. The DNA was the basis for D and trimming; V, J and clone size are from that table. The repertoire holds around 380,000 clones, roughly 77% seen once, with under 1.2% in the top ten. The chain uses TRBV11-3 and TRBJ1-3, with D perhaps TRBD1 (5 bases). This receptor was identified in a human donor with acute or convalescent COVID-19. The donor label of this sample is uncertain. The sample was peripheral blood. The CDR3 reads CASSRGTGNTIYF. The CDR3, as DNA: TGTGCCAGCAGTAGGGGAACTGGAAACACCATATATTTT.